Sequencing of this TCR beta chain was carried out in a study of cytomegalovirus exposure and HLA in healthy donors. General study findings and limits: It was found in a later analysis that first-cohort TCR clusters tended to co-occur in the 90 to 150 validation repertoires. It was confirmed in vitro that a few of the CMV-associated chains were specific for CMV antigens.

Looked up from germline, CDR1 is MDHEN and CDR2 is SYDVKM. The CDR3 spans 16 residues. Trimming pared 0 bases from V and 1 base from J, leaving 12 bases between. In regard to this clone: Its antigen is undetermined.

The assay was immunoSEQ multiplex PCR, and TCRdb's table has in-frame clones only and misses some. The sample has 150,000 to 160,000 clones; roughly 86% are singletons. The chain couples TRBV28 to TRBJ1-2, with D possibly matching TRBD1 (6 bases). The TCR was taken from a human donor in good health. The source material was PBMCs. DNA of the CDR3: TGTGCCAGCAGTTTATGGGGGGACACCTATAACTATGGCTACACCTTC. Protein sequence: CASSLWGDTYNYGYTF.